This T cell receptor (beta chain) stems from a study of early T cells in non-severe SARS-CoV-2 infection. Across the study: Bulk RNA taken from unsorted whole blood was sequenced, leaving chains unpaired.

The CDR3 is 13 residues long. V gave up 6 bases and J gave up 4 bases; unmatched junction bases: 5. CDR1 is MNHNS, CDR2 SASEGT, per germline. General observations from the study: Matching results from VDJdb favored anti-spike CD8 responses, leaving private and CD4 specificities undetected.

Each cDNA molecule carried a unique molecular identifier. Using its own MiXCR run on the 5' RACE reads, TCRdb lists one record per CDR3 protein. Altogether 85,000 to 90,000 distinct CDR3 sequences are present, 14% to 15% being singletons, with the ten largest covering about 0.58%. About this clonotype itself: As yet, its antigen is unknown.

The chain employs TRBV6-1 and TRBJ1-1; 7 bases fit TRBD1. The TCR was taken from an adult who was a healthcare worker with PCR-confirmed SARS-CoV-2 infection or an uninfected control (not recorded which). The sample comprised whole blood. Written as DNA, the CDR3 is TGTGCCAGCAGGCAGGGGGAGGGCACTGAAGCTTTCTTT. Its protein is CASRQGEGTEAFF.